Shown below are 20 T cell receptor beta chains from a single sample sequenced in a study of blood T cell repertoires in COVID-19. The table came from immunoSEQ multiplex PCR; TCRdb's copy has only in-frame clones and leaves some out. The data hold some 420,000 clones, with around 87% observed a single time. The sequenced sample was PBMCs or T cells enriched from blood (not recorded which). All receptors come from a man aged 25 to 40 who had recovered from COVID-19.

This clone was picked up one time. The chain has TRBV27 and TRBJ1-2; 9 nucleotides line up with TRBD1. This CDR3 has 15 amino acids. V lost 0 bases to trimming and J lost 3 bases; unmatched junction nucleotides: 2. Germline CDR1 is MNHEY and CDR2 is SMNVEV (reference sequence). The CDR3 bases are TGTGCCAGCAGTTTATCAAGACAGGGGGACTATGGCTACACCTTC. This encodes CASSLSRQGDYGYTF.

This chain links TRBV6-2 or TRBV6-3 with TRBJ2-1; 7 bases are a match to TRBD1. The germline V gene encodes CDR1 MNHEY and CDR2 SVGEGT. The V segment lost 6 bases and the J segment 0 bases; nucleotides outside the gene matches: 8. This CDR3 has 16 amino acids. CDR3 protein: CASSPGQPLSYNEQFF. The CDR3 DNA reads TGTGCCAGCAGCCCGGGACAGCCCCTCTCCTACAATGAGCAGTTCTTC.

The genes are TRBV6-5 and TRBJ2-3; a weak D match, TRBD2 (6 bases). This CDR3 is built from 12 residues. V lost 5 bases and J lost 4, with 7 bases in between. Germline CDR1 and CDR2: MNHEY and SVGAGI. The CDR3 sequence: CASSTGADTQYF. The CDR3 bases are TGTGCCAGCAGTACGGGAGCAGATACGCAGTATTTT.

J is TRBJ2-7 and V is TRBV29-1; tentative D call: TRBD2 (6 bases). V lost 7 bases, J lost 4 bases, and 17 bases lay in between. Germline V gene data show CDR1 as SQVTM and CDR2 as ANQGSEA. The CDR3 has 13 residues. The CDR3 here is CSGLSSAGYEQYF. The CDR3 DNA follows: TGCAGCGGACTTTCGTCGGCGGGGTACGAGCAGTACTTC.

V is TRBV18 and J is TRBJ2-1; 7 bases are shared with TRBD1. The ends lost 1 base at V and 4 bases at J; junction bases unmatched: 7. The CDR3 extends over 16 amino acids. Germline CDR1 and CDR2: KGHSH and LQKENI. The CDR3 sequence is CASSPLGTAGYNEQFF. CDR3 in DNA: TGTGCCAGCTCACCACTCGGGACAGCTGGGTACAATGAGCAGTTCTTC.

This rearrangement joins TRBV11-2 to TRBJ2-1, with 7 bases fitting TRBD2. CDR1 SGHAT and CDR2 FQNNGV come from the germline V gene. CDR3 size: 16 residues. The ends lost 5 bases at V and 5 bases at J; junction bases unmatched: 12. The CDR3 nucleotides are TGTGCCAGCAGCCTCGGTAGCCGGGACTATAACAATGAGCAGTTCTTC. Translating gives CASSLGSRDYNNEQFF.

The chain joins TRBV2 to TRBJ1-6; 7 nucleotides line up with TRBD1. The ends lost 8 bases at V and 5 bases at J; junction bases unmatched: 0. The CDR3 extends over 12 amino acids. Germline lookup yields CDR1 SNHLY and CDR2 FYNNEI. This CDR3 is CASGTDNSPLHF. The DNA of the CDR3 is TGTGCCAGCGGGACAGATAATTCACCCCTCCACTTT.

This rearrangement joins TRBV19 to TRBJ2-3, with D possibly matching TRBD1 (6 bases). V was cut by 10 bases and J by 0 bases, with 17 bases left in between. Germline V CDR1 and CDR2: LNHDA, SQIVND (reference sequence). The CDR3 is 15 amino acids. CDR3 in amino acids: CATQLRGSSTDTQYF. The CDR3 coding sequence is TGTGCCACCCAACTCAGGGGATCTAGCACAGATACGCAGTATTTT.

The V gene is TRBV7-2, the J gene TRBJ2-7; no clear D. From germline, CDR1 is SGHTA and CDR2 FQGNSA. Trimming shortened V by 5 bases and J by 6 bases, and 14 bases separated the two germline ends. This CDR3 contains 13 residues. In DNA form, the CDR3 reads TGTGCCAGCAGCCAGTCCCCGCTGGCCGAGCAGTACTTC. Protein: CASSQSPLAEQYF.

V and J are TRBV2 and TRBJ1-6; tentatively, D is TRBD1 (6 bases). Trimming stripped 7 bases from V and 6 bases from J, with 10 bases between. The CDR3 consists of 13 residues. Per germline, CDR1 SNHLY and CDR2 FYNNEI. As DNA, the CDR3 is TGTGCCAGCAAGGCCAGGGGTAATTCACCCCTCCACTTT. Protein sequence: CASKARGNSPLHF.

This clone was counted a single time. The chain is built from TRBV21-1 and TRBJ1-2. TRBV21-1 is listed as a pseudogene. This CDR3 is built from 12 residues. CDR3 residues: CARRAINYGYTF. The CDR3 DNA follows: TGTGCCAGGAGGGCTATTAACTATGGCTACACCTTC.

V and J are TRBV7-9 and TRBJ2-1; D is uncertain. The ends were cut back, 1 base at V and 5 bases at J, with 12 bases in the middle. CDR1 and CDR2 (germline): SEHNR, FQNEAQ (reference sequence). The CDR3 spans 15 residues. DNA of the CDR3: TGTGCCAGCAGCTTAGTGACGGGTGAGGACAATGAGCAGTTCTTC. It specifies CASSLVTGEDNEQFF.

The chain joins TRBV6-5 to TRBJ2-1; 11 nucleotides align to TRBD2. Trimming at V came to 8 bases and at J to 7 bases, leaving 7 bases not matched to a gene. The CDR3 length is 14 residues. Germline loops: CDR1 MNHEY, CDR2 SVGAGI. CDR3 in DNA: TGTGCCAGCCGCGGACTAGCGGGCGGAAATGAGCAGTTCTTC. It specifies CASRGLAGGNEQFF.

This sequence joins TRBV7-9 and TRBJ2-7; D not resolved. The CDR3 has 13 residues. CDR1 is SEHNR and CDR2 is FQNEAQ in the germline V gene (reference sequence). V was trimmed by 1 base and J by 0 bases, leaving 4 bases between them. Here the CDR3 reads CASSLGLSYEQYF. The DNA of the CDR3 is TGTGCCAGCAGCTTAGGGCTCTCCTACGAGCAGTACTTC.

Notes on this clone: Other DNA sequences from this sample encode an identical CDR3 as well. The DNA of the CDR3 is TGCGCCAGCAGCTCCACGGGTTACGAGCAGTACTTC. It codes for CASSSTGYEQYF. This chain uses TRBV5-1 with TRBJ2-7; D uncertain. The germline CDR1 and CDR2 sequences are SGHRS and YFSETQ. The V end was cut by 3 bases, the J end by 4 bases, with 8 bases between. This CDR3 has 12 amino acids.

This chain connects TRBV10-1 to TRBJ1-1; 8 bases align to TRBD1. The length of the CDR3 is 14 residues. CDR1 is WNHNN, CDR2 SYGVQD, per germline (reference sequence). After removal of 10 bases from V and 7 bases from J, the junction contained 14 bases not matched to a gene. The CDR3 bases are TGCGCCAAACCGGACAGGGTGAAGGTCCATGAAGCTTTCTTT. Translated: CAKPDRVKVHEAFF.

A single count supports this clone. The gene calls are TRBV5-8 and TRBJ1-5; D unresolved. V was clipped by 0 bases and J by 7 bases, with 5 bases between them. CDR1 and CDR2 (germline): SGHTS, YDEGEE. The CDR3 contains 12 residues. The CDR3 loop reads CASSLVLQPQHF. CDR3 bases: TGTGCCAGCAGCTTGGTCCTGCAGCCCCAGCATTTT.

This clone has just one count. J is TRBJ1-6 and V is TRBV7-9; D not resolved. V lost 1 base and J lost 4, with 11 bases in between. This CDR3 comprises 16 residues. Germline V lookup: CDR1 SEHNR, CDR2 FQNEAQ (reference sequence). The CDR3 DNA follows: TGTGCCAGCAGCTTAGGAGCGGTGGGGTATAATTCACCCCTCCACTTT. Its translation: CASSLGAVGYNSPLHF.

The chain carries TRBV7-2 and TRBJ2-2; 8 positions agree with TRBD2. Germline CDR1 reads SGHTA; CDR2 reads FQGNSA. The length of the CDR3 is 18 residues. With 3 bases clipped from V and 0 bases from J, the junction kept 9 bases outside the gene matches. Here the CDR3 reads CASSFVVAGTTNTGELFF. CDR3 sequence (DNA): TGTGCCAGCAGCTTTGTTGTAGCGGGAACTACGAACACCGGGGAGCTGTTTTTT.

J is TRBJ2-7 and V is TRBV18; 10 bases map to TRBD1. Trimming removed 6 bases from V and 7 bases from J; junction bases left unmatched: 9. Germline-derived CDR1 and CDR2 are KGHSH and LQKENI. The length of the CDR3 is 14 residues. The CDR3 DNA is TGTGCCAGCTCGCTCCGGGACAGGGGCGAAGAGCAGTACTTC. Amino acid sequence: CASSLRDRGEEQYF.